Shown below are 4 T cell receptor beta chains from a single sample sequenced in a study of cytomegalovirus exposure and HLA in healthy donors. PCR primers comprised 60 Vbeta and 13 Jbeta primers. Libraries were prepared by immunoSEQ multiplex PCR; TCRdb keeps only in-frame clonotypes and omits some of them. The sample shows about 150,000 clones, over 75% of them seen only once. Specimen: PBMCs. These receptors were obtained from a male donor in good health and CMV-seronegative.

This clone showed up just a few times. This chain uses TRBV27 with TRBJ2-2; 9 bases fit TRBD2. V shed 4 bases and J 7 bases; nucleotides not matched to a gene: 13. The CDR3 extends over 17 amino acids. Germline values: CDR1 MNHEY, CDR2 SMNVEV (reference sequence). Here the CDR3 DNA reads TGTGCCAGCAGTTCCCCGGGACTAGCCAGAGGGGGCGGGGAGCTGTTTTTT. It yields the protein CASSSPGLARGGGELFF.

This chain links TRBV7-9 with TRBJ2-7; 12 nucleotides align to TRBD1. J gave up 6 bases and V 5 bases, and 5 bases lay outside the gene matches. CDR3 length: 14 residues. CDR1 and CDR2 from the germline V gene are SEHNR and FQNEAQ (reference sequence). The chain's CDR3 is CASSAGTGGVEQYF. The CDR3 DNA reads TGTGCCAGCAGCGCCGGGACAGGGGGCGTCGAGCAGTACTTC.

The chain is built from TRBV5-1 and TRBJ1-2, with 10 positions matching TRBD1. V dropped 5 bases and J dropped 6; count of bases not matched to a gene: 7. The V gene's germline CDR1 is SGHRS and CDR2 YFSETQ. The CDR3 has 14 residues. CDR3 in amino acids: CASRPDRGRDGYTF. CDR3 bases: TGCGCCAGCAGGCCTGACAGGGGGCGCGATGGCTACACCTTC. The full variable domain, rest sourced from reference TRBV5-1 and TRBJ1-2, is KAGVTQTPRYLIKTRGQQVTLSCSPISGHRSVSWYQQTPGQGLQFLFEYFSETQRNKGNFPGRFSGRQFSNSRSEMNVSTLELGDSALYLCASRPDRGRDGYTFGSGTRLTVV.

As regards this clone: Germline and junction disagree at one end, which may indicate a read error. The rearrangement joins TRBV5-5 to TRBJ1-5; possible D gene TRBD1, 5 bases. The length of the CDR3 is 14 residues. Germline-derived CDR1 and CDR2 are SGHKS and YYEKEE (reference sequence). CDR3 DNA: TGTGCCAGCACCTTGGATCAGGGAAAGCAGCCCCAGCATTTT. It encodes CASTLDQGKQPQHF.